Sequencing of this T cell receptor beta chain was carried out in a study of T-cell memory formation after mild COVID-19. TCRdb re-called the 5' RACE reads with MiXCR, one entry per CDR3 protein. This sample has 350,000 to 550,000 distinct CDR3 sequences, with roughly 18% found just once. This clonotype was detected a few times. The antigen remains unidentified. CDR3 length: 14 residues. V lost 0 bases, J lost 7 bases, and 12 bases lay in between. Germline V CDR1 and CDR2: MNHEY, SVGAGI. Overall study findings and caveats: Shrinking CD4+ clones resided mostly in CM and EM, and CD8+ ones in EMRA.

The receptor was isolated from a man younger than 30 who had mild COVID-19 (a few samples of this study predate the infection). Cell type and time point are not known. Sequencing was performed on PBMCs or a T cell subset sorted from them (not recorded which). The V and J genes are TRBV6-5 and TRBJ1-2; D remains unclear. The CDR3 loop is CASSYSMFSLGYTF. CDR3 sequence (DNA): TGTGCCAGCAGTTACTCGATGTTCAGTCTTGGCTACACCTTC.